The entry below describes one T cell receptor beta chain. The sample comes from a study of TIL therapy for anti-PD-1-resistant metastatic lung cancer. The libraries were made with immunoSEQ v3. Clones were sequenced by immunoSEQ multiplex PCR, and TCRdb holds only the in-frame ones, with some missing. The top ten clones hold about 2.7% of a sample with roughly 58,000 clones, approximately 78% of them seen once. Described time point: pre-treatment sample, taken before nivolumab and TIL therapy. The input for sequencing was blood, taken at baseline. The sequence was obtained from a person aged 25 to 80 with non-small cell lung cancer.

The CDR3 region has the DNA TGTGCCAGCAGTGAACTAAATAATTCACCCCTCCACTTT. Translated, it gives CASSELNNSPLHF. This chain joins TRBV6-1 and TRBJ1-6; D gene uncertain. V was cut by 2 bases and J by 5 bases, with 4 bases left in between. The CDR3 sequence is 13 residues long. Germline V lookup: CDR1 MNHNS, CDR2 SASEGT.